This T cell receptor beta chain was found in a study of shared clonotypes between healthy human individuals. CDR3 length: 12 residues. Trimming stripped 7 bases from V and 2 bases from J, with 5 bases between. Per germline, CDR1 MNHNS and CDR2 SASEGT. Repertoires were generated with immunoSEQ multiplex PCR, while TCRdb's copy carries only in-frame clones and drops some. The sample carries around 2,000,000 clones, roughly 94% recorded once. The sequenced sample was naive CD4+ T cells sorted from blood. Subset in this sample: CD45RA+ positively selected. The sequence was collected from a man aged 18 to 29 in good health. The rearrangement links TRBV6-1 to TRBJ2-2; D unclear. DNA of the CDR3: TGTGCCAGCATTAGCAACACCGGGGAGCTGTTTTTT. This sequence encodes CASISNTGELFF.